This T cell receptor (beta chain) was identified in a study of blood T cell repertoires in COVID-19. Germline loops: CDR1 SGHTA, CDR2 FQGNSA. The CDR3 is 16 amino acids. V gave up 5 bases and J gave up 2 bases, with 16 bases separating them. This clone has just a few counts. Here immunoSEQ multiplex PCR was the method, and the copy in TCRdb shows in-frame clones only, minus some. The table lists 250,000 to 350,000 clones, roughly 80% of them singletons. The sequence was obtained from a human donor with COVID-19, enrolled during active disease. The donor label of this sample is uncertain. The chain uses TRBV7-2 and TRBJ1-5; D is unresolved. Sequences were obtained from peripheral blood. CDR3: CASSPLGWGGNQPQHF. CDR3 nucleotides: TGTGCCAGCAGCCCTCTCGGGTGGGGAGGCAATCAGCCCCAGCATTTT.